A selection of T cell receptor beta chains follows, all from one sample in a study of response to subunit inactivated influenza vaccine. Via MiXCR, TCRdb re-called the RT-PCR reads, giving one row per CDR3 protein. The sample has more than 600,000 distinct CDR3 sequences; approximately 18% are singletons. This material consisted of PBMCs from blood, taken roughly 5 days after vaccination. These receptors all come from a middle-aged man who received an inactivated influenza vaccine. Each CDR3 is given with its conserved first and last residue. D genes are given only for firm matches. The size of a clone is reported for some rows only, either as once, few or many, or as a class for expanded clones.

TRBV27	-	few	TRBJ1-5	TGTGCCAGCAGTTTATTGGCGGCAGGGGATTTTTGCAATCAGCCCCAGCATTTT	CASSLLAAGDFCNQPQHF
TRBV7-6	-	-	TRBJ2-7	TGTGCCAGCAGCTTGGATCCAGACACCACCCCAGGAAACGAGCAGTACTTC	CASSLDPDTTPGNEQYF
TRBV6-2/TRBV6-3	TRBD1	-	TRBJ2-5	TGTGCCAGCAGTAATACAGGGGGAGGCCAAGAGACCCAGTACTTC	CASSNTGGGQETQYF
TRBV4-3	-	few	TRBJ1-5	TGCGCCAGCAGCCAACAGGTCCTTCAGCCCCAGCATTTT	CASSQQVLQPQHF
TRBV24-1	-	-	TRBJ2-2	TGTGCCACGCGAGGAGCGGAGGCGGACACCGGGGAGCTGTTTTTT	CATRGAEADTGELFF
TRBV6-2/TRBV6-3	-	-	TRBJ2-7	TGTGCCAGCAGCCACCCCGGTCTCTACGAGCAGTACTTC	CASSHPGLYEQYF
TRBV5-1	-	-	TRBJ2-3	TGCGCCAGCAGCTTGGCCTCACCGGTCACAGATACGCAGTATTTT	CASSLASPVTDTQYF
TRBV12-3/TRBV12-4	-	many	TRBJ1-5	TGTGCCAGCAGTTTCAGCCAAGTTCTCCATCAGCCCCAGCATTTT	CASSFSQVLHQPQHF
TRBV7-8	TRBD2	few	TRBJ2-1	TGTGCCAGCAGCTTGTTAGCGGGAGATCTCCCGCCCGAATACAATGAGCAGTTCTTC	CASSLLAGDLPPEYNEQFF
TRBV20-1	-	-	TRBJ1-1	TGCAGTGCTAGTATCTCTTCGGGGAACACTGAAGCTTTCTTT	CSASISSGNTEAFF
TRBV11-1	TRBD1	few	TRBJ1-3	TGTGCCAGCAGCCAACAGGGACAGGAGAGGACCTTCGGAAACACCATATATTTT	CASSQQGQERTFGNTIYF
TRBV20-1	TRBD2	-	TRBJ2-3	TGCAGTGCTAGTCAGGGCCCACAGCGGGGAGGGCAGTATTTT	CSASQGPQRGGQYF
TRBV11-2	-	-	TRBJ1-6	TGTGCCAGCAAGTTTAAAGTAGACAGTAATTCACCCCTCCACTTT	CASKFKVDSNSPLHF